The entry below describes one T cell receptor beta chain. These data originate in a study of blood T cell repertoires in COVID-19. Study as a whole: Sites in the United States, Italy and Spain provided acute and convalescent COVID-19 samples. T cells, B-cell-depleted T cells, or PBMCs provided the cDNA or gDNA that served as material.

Source study methods: Amplification with reference gene primers provided the estimates of nucleated cell counts. The protocol was immunoSEQ multiplex PCR, while the TCRdb copy is restricted to in-frame clones and leaves out a portion. That table supplies the V and J calls and clone size; D and trimming were determined from the DNA. The top ten hold 5.5% to 6% of the sample, which has approximately 47,000 clones, more than 75% seen once. This CDR3 has 14 amino acids. Germline V gene data show CDR1 as LGHDT and CDR2 as YNNKEL (reference sequence). Trimming removed 4 bases from V and 8 bases from J; junction bases left unmatched: 4.

Input material: peripheral blood. The sequence derives from a woman aged 55-70 years with acute or convalescent COVID-19. This chain connects TRBV3-1 (or the pseudogene TRBV3-2) to TRBJ1-6, with 8 bases identical to TRBD1. CDR3 loop: CASSPQQGDSPLHF. The DNA for the CDR3 is TGTGCCAGCAGCCCCCAACAGGGGGATTCACCCCTCCACTTT.